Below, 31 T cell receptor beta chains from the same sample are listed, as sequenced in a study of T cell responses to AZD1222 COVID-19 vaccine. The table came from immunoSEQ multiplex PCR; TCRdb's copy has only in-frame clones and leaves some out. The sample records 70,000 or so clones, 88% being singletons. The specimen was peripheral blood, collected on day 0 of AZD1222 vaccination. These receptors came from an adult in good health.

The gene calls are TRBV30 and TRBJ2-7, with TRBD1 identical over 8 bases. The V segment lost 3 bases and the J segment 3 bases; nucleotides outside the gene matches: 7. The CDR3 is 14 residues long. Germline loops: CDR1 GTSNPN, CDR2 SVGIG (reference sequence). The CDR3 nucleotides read TGTGCCTGGAGGCTAGGGGGACAGGTCTACGAGCAGTACTTC. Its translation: CAWRLGGQVYEQYF. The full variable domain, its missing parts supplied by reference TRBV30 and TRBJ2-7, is SQTIHQWPATLVQPVGSPLSLECTVEGTSNPNLYWYRQAAGRGLQLLFYSVGIGQISSEVPQNLSASRPQDRQFILSSKKLLLSDSGFYLCAWRLGGQVYEQYFGPGTRLTVT.

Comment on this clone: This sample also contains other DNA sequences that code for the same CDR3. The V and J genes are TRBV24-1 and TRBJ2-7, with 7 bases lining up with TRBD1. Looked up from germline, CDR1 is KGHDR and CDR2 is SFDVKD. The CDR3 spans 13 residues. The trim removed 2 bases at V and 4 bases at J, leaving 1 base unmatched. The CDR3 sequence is CATSDYRGYEQYF. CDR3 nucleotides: TGTGCCACCAGTGATTACAGGGGTTACGAGCAGTACTTC.

The CDR3 spells CASSQDMGGEQFF. The CDR3 DNA follows: TGTGCCAGCAGCCAAGATATGGGTGGCGAGCAGTTCTTC. The chain employs TRBV3-1 (or the pseudogene TRBV3-2) and TRBJ2-1; D is unclear. The CDR3 runs 13 residues. The V gene's germline CDR1 is LGHDT and CDR2 YNNKEL (reference sequence). With 0 bases removed from V and 10 bases from J, the gap between germline ends came to 10 bases.

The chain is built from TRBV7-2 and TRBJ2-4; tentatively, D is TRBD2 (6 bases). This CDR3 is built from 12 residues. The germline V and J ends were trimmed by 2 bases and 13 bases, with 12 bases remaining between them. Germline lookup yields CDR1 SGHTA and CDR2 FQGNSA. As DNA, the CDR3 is TGTGCCAGCAGCTTAACTAGCAGCCGCCAGTACTTC. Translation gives CASSLTSSRQYF. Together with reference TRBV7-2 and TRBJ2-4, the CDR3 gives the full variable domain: GAGVSQSPSNKVTEKGKDVELRCDPISGHTALYWYRQSLGQGLEFLIYFQGNSAPDKSGLPSDRFSAERTGGSVSTLTIQRTQQEDSAVYLCASSLTSSRQYFGAGTRLSVL.

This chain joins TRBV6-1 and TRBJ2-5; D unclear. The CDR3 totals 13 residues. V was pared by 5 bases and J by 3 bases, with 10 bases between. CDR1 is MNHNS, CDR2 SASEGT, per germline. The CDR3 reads CASSYHGEETQYF. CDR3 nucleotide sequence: TGTGCCAGCAGTTATCACGGTGAAGAGACCCAGTACTTC.

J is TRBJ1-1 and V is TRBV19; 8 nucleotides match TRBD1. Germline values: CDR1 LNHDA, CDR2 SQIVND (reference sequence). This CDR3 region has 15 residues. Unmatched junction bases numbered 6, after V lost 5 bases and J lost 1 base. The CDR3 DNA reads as TGTGCCAGTAGTCCCAGACAGGGGAAGAACACTGAAGCTTTCTTT. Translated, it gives CASSPRQGKNTEAFF.

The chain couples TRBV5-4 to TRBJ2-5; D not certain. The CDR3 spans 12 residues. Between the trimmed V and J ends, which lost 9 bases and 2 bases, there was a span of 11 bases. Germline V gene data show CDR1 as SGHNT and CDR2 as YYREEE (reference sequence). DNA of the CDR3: TGTGCCACCGGAACAGAACAAGAGACCCAGTACTTC. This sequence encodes CATGTEQETQYF.

CDR3 region: CASSEVTGNQPQHF. CDR3 nucleotide sequence: TGTGCCAGCAGTGAAGTAACAGGCAATCAGCCCCAGCATTTT. The V gene is TRBV6-1, the J gene TRBJ1-5; D gene unclear. There are 14 residues in the CDR3. CDR1 MNHNS and CDR2 SASEGT come from the germline V gene. V shed 1 base and J shed 2 bases, with 6 bases lying between them.

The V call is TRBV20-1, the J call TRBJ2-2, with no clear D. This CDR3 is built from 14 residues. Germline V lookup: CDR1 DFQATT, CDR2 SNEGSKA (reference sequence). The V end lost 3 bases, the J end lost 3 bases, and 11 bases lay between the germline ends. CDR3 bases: TGCAGTGCTAGTATTCCCCTCTACACCGGGGAGCTGTTTTTT. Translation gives CSASIPLYTGELFF.

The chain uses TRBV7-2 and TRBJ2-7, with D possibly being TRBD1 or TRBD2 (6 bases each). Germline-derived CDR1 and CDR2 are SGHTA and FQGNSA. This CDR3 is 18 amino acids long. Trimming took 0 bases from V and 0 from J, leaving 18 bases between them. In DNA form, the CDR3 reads TGTGCCAGCAGCTTAGCCGATTGGGGGGCGCATCTCTCCTACGAGCAGTACTTC. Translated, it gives CASSLADWGAHLSYEQYF.

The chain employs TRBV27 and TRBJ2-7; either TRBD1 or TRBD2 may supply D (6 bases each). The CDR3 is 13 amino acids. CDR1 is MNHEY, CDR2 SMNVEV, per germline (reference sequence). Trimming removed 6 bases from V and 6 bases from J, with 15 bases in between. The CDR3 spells CASSPLGGPEQYF. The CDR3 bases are TGTGCCAGCAGCCCCCTAGGGGGGCCCGAGCAGTACTTC.

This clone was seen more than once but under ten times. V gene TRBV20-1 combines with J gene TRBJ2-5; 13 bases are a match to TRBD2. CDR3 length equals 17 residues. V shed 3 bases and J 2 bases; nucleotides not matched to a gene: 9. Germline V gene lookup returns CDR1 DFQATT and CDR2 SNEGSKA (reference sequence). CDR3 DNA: TGCAGTGCTAGTCTCAGGACTAGCGGGAGCTATCAAGAGACCCAGTACTTC. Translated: CSASLRTSGSYQETQYF.

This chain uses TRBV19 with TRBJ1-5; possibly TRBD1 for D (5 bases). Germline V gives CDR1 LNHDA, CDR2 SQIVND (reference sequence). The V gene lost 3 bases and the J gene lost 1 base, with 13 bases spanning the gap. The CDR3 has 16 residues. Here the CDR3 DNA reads TGTGCCAGTAGTATGGGGGGGGTAGTGAGCAATCAGCCCCAGCATTTT. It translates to CASSMGGVVSNQPQHF.

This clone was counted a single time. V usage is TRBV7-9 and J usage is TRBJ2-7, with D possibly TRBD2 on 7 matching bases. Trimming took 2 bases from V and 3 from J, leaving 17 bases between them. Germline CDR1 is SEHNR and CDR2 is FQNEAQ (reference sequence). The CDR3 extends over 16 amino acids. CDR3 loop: CASSLSSTGGFYEQYF. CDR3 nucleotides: TGTGCCAGCAGCTTAAGCTCCACGGGGGGCTTCTACGAGCAGTACTTC.

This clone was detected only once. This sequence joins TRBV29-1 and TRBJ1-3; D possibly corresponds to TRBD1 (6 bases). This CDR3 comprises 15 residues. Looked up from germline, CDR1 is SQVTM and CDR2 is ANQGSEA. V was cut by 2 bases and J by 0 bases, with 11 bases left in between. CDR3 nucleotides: TGCAGCGTTGAATCCGGGACAAGCTCTGGAAACACCATATATTTT. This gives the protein CSVESGTSSGNTIYF. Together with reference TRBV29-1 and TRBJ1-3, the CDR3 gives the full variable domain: SAVISQKPSRDICQRGTSLTIQCQVDSQVTMMFWYRQQPGQSLTLIATANQGSEATYESGFVIDKFPISRPNLTFSTLTVSNMSPEDSSIYLCSVESGTSSGNTIYFGEGSWLTVV.

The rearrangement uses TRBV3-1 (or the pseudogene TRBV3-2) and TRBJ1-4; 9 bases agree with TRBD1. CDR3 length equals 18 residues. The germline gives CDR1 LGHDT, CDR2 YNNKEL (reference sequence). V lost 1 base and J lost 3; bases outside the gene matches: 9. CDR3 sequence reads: CASSQGLNRGPANEKLFF. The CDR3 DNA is TGTGCCAGCAGCCAAGGTTTGAACAGGGGGCCGGCTAATGAAAAACTGTTTTTT.

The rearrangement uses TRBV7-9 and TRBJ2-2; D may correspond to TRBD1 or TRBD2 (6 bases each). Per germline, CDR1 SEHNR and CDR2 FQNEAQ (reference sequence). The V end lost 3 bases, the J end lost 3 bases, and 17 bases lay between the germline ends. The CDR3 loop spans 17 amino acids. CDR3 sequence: CASSFPRGARDTGELFF. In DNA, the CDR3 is TGTGCCAGCAGCTTTCCAAGGGGGGCTCGGGACACCGGGGAGCTGTTTTTT.

Here the CDR3 reads CASSPVQDLRSQFF. The DNA of the CDR3 is TGTGCCAGCAGCCCAGTTCAAGACCTCCGATCCCAGTTCTTC. The J gene is TRBJ2-1, the V gene TRBV9; D remains ambiguous. This CDR3 spans 14 amino acids. Trimming left V 4 bases short and J 13 bases short, with 21 bases between. The germline V gene has CDR1 SGDLS and CDR2 YYNGEE.

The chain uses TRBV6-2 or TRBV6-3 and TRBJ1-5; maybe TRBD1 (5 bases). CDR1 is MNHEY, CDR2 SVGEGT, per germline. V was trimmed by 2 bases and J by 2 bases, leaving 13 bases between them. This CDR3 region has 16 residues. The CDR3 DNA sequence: TGTGCCAGCAGTTACCAGCAGGGATCGGGCAATCAGCCCCAGCATTTT. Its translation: CASSYQQGSGNQPQHF.

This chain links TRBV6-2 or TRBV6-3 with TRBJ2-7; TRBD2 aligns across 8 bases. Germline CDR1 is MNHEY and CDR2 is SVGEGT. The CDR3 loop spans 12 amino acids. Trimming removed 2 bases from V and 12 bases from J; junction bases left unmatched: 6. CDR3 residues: CASSYGSGVLYF. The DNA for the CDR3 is TGTGCCAGCAGTTACGGTAGCGGGGTTTTGTACTTC.

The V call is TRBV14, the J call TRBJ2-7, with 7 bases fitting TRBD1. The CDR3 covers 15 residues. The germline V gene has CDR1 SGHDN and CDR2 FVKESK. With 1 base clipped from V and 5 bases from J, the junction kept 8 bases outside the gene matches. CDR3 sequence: CASSQGTTGLDEQYF. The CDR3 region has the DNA TGTGCCAGCAGCCAAGGAACGACAGGGTTGGACGAGCAGTACTTC. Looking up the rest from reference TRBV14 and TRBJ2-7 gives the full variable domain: EAGVTQFPSHSVIEKGQTVTLRCDPISGHDNLYWYRRVMGKEIKFLLHFVKESKQDESGMPNNRFLAERTGGTYSTLKVQPAELEDSGVYFCASSQGTTGLDEQYFGPGTRLTVT.

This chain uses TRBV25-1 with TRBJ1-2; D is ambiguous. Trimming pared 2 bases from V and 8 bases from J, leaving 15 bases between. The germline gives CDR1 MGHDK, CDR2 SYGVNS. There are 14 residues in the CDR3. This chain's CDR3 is CASSENSFAGGYTF. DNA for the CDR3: TGTGCCAGCAGTGAAAACAGCTTTGCGGGGGGCTACACCTTC.

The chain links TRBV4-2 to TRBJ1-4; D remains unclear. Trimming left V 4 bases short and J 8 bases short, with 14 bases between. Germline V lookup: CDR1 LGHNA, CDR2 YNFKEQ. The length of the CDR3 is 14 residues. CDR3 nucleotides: TGTGCCAGCAGCCCCACTGCCTGGGAGGAAAAACTGTTTTTT. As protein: CASSPTAWEEKLFF.

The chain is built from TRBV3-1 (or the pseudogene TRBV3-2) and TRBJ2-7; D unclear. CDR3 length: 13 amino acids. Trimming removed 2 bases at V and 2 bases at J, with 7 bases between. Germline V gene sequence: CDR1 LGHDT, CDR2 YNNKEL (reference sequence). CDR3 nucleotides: TGTGCCAGCAGCCAAACTTCCGCCTACGAGCAGTACTTC. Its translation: CASSQTSAYEQYF.

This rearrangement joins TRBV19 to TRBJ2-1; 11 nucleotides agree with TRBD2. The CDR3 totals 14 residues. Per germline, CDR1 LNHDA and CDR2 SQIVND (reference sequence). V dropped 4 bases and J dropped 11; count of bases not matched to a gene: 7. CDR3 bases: TGTGCCAGTAGTACTCTAGCGGGGGGACGGAAGCAGTTCTTC. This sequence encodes CASSTLAGGRKQFF.

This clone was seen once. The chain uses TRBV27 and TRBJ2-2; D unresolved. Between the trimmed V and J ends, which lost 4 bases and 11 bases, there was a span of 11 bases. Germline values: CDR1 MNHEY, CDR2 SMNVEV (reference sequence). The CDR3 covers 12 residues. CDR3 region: CASSYVLPELFF. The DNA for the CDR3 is TGTGCCAGCAGTTATGTCCTCCCCGAGCTGTTTTTT.

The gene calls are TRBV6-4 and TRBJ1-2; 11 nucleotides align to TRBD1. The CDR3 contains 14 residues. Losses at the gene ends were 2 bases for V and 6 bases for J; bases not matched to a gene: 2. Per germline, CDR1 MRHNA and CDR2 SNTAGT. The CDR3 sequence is CASSDGTGGDGYTF. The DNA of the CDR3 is TGTGCCAGCAGTGACGGGACAGGGGGGGATGGCTACACCTTC.

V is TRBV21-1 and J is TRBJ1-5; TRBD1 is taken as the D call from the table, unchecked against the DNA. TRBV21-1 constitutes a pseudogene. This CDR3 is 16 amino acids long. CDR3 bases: TGTGCCAGCAGCCTTCCGGACAGGCCTCACAATCAGCCCCAGCATTTT. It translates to CASSLPDRPHNQPQHF.

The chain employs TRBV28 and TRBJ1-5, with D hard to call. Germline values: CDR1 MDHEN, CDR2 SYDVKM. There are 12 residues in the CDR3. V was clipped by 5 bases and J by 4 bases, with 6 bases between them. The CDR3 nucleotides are TGTGCCAGCAGTCCGAGGAATCAGCCCCAGCATTTT. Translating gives CASSPRNQPQHF.

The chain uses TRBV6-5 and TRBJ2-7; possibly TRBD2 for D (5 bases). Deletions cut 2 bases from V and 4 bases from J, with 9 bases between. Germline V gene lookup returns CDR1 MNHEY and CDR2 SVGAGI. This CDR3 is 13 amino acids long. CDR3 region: CASSYGAGYEQYF. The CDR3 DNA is TGTGCCAGCAGTTACGGTGCGGGTTACGAGCAGTACTTC.

CDR3 region: CASSLRTGGVETQYF. CDR3 sequence (DNA): TGTGCCAGCAGCTTAAGGACAGGGGGCGTAGAGACCCAGTACTTC. The chain recombines TRBV7-9 with TRBJ2-5; 11 positions match TRBD1. Per germline, CDR1 SEHNR and CDR2 FQNEAQ (reference sequence). CDR3 size: 15 residues. V gave up 2 bases and J gave up 4 bases; unmatched junction bases: 3.